This TCR beta chain originates from a study of CXCR3-negative and CXCR3-positive naive CD8 T cells. Findings and caveats of the study: Fresh PBMCs were used in most assays, and CXCR3 expression partially decreased after cryopreservation. Naive CXCR3-negative and CXCR3-positive cells had similar TRBV-TRBJ usage; memory differed. Compared with CXCR3-negative naive cells, CXCR3-positive naive cells showed more hydrophobic TRB CDR3s. Memory CD8+ T cell repertoires were far less diverse than both naive subsets.

CDR3 size: 14 residues. The V gene's germline CDR1 is SGHNT and CDR2 YYREEE (reference sequence). With UMI labels, 5' RACE was used to prepare the TRB cDNA libraries. TCRdb re-called the 5' RACE reads and gives one entry per CDR3 protein, without DNA. The sample holds around 92,000 distinct CDR3 sequences. Comments on this clonotype: The antigen remains unidentified.

Sequenced: naive CXCR3- CD8+ T cells from blood. Subset of the sample: CD45RO-CCR7+CD27+CD95- naive CD8+ T cells lacking CXCR3 (TNR3-). J is TRBJ1-1 and V is TRBV5-4; TCRdb gives TRBD1 as the D gene, but with no DNA this cannot be confirmed. The source of this sequence is a human donor in good health. Some clones in this sample may be carry-over from other donors' samples. CDR3 region: CASSRDTSNTEAFF.